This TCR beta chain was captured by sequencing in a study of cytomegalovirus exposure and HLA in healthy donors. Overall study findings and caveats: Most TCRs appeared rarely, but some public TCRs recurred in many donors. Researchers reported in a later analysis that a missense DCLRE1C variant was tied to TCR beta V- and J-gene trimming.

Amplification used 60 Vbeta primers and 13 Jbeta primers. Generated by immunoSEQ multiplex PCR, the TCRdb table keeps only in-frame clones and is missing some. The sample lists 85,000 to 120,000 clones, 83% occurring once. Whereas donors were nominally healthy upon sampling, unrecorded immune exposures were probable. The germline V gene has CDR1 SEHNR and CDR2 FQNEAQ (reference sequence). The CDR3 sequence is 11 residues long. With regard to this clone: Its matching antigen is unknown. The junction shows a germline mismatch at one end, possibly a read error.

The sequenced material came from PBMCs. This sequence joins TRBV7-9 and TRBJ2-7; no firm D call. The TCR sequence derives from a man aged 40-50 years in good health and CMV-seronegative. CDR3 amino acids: CSSSPAGEQYF. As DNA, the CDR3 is TGTTCCAGCAGCCCCGCCGGCGAGCAGTACTTC.